This T cell receptor beta chain was documented in a study of beta chain features in type 1 diabetes. Germline V lookup: CDR1 SGHAT, CDR2 FQNNGV. CDR3 length: 16 amino acids. Study outcomes and limitations: Type 1 diabetes patients showed a moderate but significant shortening of TCRB CDR3s in all four CD4+ subsets.

The study reverse transcribed the entire isolated RNA, so it sequenced expressed TCRB transcripts. Mean read depth for naive, central memory and regulatory T cell samples was several million reads. Assay used: immunoSEQ multiplex PCR; TCRdb lists only in-frame clones, some missing. The top ten hold 2.6% of the sample, which has more than 95,000 clones, 15% to 20% seen once. As to this clone: The antigen is not known. One end of the junction is discordant with germline, which a read error may explain.

Sequences were obtained from central memory CD4+ T cells from blood. J is TRBJ2-3 and V is TRBV11-2; D is undetermined. The receptor comes from a man aged 18 to 29 with type 1 diabetes. This chain's CDR3 is CASSFKGASYTDAQYF. As DNA, the CDR3 is TGTGCCAGCAGCTTTAAAGGAGCTTCTTACACAGATGCGCAGTATTTT.